This T cell receptor (beta chain) was recovered during a study of shared clonotypes between healthy human individuals. Only in-frame clones appear in the TCRdb table, and some are missing; sequencing was by immunoSEQ multiplex PCR. This sample has 450,000 to 500,000 clones, with about 85% found just once. The CDR3 totals 16 residues. Germline V CDR1 and CDR2: GTSNPN, SVGIG (reference sequence). The count of this clone is one. Its specificity is unknown. With only one base between it and a far larger clone, this is likely a read error. Whole-study findings and limits: Sample collection involved blood only; tissue repertoires are likely different.

This receptor was identified in a woman between 35 and 50 years old in good health. Some clones in this sample may be carry-over from other donors' samples. The sequencing input was PBMCs. The chain combines TRBV30 with TRBJ1-5; D unclear. CDR3 sequence reads: CTWSVQSGTYNQPQHF. For the CDR3, the DNA is TGTACCTGGAGTGTACAGTCCGGTACCTACAATCAGCCCCAGCATTTT.